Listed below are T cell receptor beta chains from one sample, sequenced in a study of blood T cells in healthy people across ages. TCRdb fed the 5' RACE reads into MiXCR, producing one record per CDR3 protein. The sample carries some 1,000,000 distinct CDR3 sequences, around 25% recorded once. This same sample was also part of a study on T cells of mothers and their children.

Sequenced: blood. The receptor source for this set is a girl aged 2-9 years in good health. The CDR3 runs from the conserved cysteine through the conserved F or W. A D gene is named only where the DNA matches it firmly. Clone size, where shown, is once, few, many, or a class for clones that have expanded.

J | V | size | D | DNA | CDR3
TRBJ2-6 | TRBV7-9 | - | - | TGTGCCAGCAGCTTAGTGGGACGGCATATCTCTGGGGCCAACGTCCTGACTTTC | CASSLVGRHISGANVLTF
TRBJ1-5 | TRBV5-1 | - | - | TGCGCCAGCAGCTTGGAATTAGGGGTGAGCAATCAGCCCCAGCATTTT | CASSLELGVSNQPQHF
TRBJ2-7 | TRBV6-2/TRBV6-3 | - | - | TGTACCACCGAGACGGGACTCGCCTACGAGCAGTACTTC | CTTETGLAYEQYF
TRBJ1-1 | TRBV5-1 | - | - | TGCGCCAGCAGCTACGTGGACAGTATGAACACTGAAGCTTTCTTT | CASSYVDSMNTEAFF
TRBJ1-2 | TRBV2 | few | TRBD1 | TGTGCCAGTTCGCCTGGGACAGGGGGCTTCGGCTACACCTTC | CASSPGTGGFGYTF
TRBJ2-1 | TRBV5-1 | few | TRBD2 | TGCGCCAGCAGCCTCATACCGGGACTAGCGGGAGTAAGTGTAGGTAATGAGCAGTTCTTC | CASSLIPGLAGVSVGNEQFF
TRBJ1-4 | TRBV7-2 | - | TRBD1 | TGTGCCAGCAGCTTGGTCCGGGACAGGGTCGGAAAACTGTTTTTT | CASSLVRDRVGKLFF
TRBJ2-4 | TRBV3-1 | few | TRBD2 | TGTGCCAGCAGCCCGACTAGCGGGAGTGACAACATTCGGTACTTC | CASSPTSGSDNIRYF
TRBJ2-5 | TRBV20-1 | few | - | TGCAGTGCTAGAATACTGGGCCAAGAGACCCAGTACTTC | CSARILGQETQYF
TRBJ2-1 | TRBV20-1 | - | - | TGCAGTGCCAGTACCGGGAACAGTGGTATTCAGCAGTTCTTC | CSASTGNSGIQQFF
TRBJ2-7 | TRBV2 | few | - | TGTGCCAGCAGTGAGTGGCTAGCTGTAACCTACGAGCAGTACTTC | CASSEWLAVTYEQYF
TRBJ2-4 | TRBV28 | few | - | TGTGCCAGCAGTTCGACGGTAAACATTCAGTACTTC | CASSSTVNIQYF
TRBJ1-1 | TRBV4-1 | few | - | TGCGCCAGCAGCCAACTCCGGACCGCCGAACTAACTGAAGCTTTCTTT | CASSQLRTAELTEAFF
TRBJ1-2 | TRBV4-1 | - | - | TGCGCCAGCAGCCAAGTTCCGGGGCTTAACTATGGCTACACCTTC | CASSQVPGLNYGYTF
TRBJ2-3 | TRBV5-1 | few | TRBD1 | TGCGCCAGCAGCTCAAACAGGGGCTCCGAGGATACGCAGTATTTT | CASSSNRGSEDTQYF
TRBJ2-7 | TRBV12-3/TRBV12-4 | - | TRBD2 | TGTGCCAGCTATAATGGAAAGGGAGGGTACGAGCAGTACTTC | CASYNGKGGYEQYF
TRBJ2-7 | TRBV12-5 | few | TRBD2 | TGTGCTAGTGGTTTGAGGCGTTGGGGACTAGCGGGGGACTACGAGCAGTACTTC | CASGLRRWGLAGDYEQYF
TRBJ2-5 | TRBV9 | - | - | TGTGCCAGCAGCGTCGAGGGGTCCAGAGAGACCCAGTACTTC | CASSVEGSRETQYF
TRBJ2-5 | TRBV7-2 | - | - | TGTGCCAGCAGCTTAGTCCAGGCTCGGGTAGAGACCCAGTACTTC | CASSLVQARVETQYF
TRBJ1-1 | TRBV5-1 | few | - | TGCGCCAGCAGCCCGCTGGCCGGGGGAGGGAACACTGAAGCTTTCTTT | CASSPLAGGGNTEAFF
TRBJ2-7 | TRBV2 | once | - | TGTGCCAGCAGTTCCCACGTTGACTCAGGGGGAGGTTACGAGCAGTACTTC | CASSSHVDSGGGYEQYF
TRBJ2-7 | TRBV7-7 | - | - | TGTGCTAGCAGCTTATCGACCTACGCCAGGTTAGACGAGCAGTACTTC | CASSLSTYARLDEQYF
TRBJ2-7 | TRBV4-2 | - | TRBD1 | TGTGCCAGCAGAGTTGATCCGGGACAGGGGAACGAGCAGTACTTC | CASRVDPGQGNEQYF